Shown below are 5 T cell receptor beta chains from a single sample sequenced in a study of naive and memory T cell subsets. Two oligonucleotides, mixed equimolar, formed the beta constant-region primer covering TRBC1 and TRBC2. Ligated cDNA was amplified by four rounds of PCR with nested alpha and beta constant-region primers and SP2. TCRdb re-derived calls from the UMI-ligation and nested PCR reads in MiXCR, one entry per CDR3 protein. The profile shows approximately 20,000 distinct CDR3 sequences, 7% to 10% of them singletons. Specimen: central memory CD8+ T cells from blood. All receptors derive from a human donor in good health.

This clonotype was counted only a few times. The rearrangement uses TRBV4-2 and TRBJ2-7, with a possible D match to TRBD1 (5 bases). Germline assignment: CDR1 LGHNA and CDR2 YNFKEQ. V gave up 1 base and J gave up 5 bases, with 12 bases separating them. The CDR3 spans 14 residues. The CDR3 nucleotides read TGTGCCAGCAGCCAAGGGCAGGGTCTGAACGAGCAGTACTTC. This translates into CASSQGQGLNEQYF.

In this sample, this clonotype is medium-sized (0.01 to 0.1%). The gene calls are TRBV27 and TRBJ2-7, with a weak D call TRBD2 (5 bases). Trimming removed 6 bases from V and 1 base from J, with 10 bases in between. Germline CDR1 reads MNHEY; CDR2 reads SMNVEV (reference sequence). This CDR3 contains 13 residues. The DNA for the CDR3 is TGTGCCAGCAGCCCGGGGTTGTCCTACGAGCAGTACTTC. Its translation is CASSPGLSYEQYF.

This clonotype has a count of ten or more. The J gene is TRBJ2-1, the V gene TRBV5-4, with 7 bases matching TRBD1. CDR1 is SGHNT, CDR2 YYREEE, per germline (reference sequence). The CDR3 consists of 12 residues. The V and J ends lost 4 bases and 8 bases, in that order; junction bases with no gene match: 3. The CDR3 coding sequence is TGTGCCAGCAGCAGGGGGCGGGATGAGCAGTTCTTC. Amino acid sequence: CASSRGRDEQFF.

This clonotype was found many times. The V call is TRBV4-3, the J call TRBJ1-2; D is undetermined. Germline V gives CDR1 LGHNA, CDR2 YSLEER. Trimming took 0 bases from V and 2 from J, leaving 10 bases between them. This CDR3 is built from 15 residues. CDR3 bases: TGCGCCAGCAGCCAAGATTCGGCGGGGAACTATGGCTACACCTTC. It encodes CASSQDSAGNYGYTF.

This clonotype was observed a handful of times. The CDR3, as DNA: TGCAGCGTTGTTGACCTCGCCTCCTACGAGCAGTACTTC. Protein product: CSVVDLASYEQYF. The rearrangement links TRBV29-1 to TRBJ2-7, with D hard to call. The CDR3 consists of 13 residues. Germline values: CDR1 SQVTM, CDR2 ANQGSEA. V was pared by 4 bases and J by 0 bases, with 10 bases between.